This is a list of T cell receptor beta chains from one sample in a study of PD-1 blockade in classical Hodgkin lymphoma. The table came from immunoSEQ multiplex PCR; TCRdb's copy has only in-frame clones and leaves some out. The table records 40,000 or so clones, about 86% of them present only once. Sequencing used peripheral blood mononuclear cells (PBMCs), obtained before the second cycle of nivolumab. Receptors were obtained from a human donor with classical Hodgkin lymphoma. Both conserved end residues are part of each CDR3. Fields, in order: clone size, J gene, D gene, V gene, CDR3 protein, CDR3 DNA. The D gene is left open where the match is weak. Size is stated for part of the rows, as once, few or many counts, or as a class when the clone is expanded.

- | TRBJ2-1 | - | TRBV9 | CASSVEGLGAAEQFF | TGTGCCAGCAGCGTAGAGGGGTTGGGGGCCGCTGAGCAGTTCTTC
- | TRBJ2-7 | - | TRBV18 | CASSPGGQDMSSYEQYF | TGTGCCAGCTCACCGGGGGGACAAGACATGAGCTCCTACGAGCAGTACTTC
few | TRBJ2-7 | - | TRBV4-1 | CASSQETASYEQYF | TGCGCCAGCAGCCAAGAAACAGCCTCCTACGAGCAGTACTTC
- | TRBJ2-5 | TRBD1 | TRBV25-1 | CASSESGQGLGETQYF | TGTGCCAGCAGTGAATCTGGACAGGGTTTAGGAGAGACCCAGTACTTC
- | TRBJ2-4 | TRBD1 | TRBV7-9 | CASSFVGRAGQGSKNIQYF | TGTGCCAGCAGCTTTGTCGGTCGGGCGGGACAGGGTTCCAAAAACATTCAGTACTTC
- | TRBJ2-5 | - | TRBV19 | CASSIWLEETQYF | TGTGCCAGTAGTATCTGGCTAGAAGAGACCCAGTACTTC
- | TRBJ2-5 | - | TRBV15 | CATSRGGELKTQYF | TGTGCCACCAGCAGAGGTGGGGAGTTGAAGACCCAGTACTTC
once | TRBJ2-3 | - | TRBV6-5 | CASSTGAANTDTQYF | TGTGCCAGCAGTACTGGGGCCGCGAACACAGATACGCAGTATTTT
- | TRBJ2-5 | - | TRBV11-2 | CASSKQGFHGETQYF | TGTGCCAGCAGCAAGCAGGGATTCCATGGGGAGACCCAGTACTTC
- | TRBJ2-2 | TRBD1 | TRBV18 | CASSPAGTGLPNTGELFF | TGTGCCAGCTCACCAGCGGGGACAGGGCTTCCGAACACCGGGGAGCTGTTTTTT
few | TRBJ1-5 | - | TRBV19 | CASSGLRTLINQPQHF | TGTGCCAGTAGTGGGCTCAGGACCCTAATCAATCAGCCCCAGCATTTT
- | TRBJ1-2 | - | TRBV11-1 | CASSLEGSHGYTF | TGTGCCAGCAGCTTAGAGGGAAGTCATGGCTACACCTTC
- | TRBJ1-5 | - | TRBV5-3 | CARSLIGYSNQPQHF | TGTGCCAGAAGCTTGATTGGGTATAGCAATCAGCCCCAGCATTTT
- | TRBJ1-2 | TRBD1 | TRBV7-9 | CASSLDRGDDGYTF | TGTGCCAGCAGCTTGGACAGGGGCGACGATGGCTACACCTTC
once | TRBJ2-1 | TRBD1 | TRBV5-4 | CASSPGTGGYNEQFF | TGTGCCAGCAGCCCCGGGACAGGGGGTTACAATGAGCAGTTCTTC
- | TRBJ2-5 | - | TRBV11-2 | CASSLQGLETQYF | TGTGCCAGCAGCTTACAGGGGTTAGAGACCCAGTACTTC